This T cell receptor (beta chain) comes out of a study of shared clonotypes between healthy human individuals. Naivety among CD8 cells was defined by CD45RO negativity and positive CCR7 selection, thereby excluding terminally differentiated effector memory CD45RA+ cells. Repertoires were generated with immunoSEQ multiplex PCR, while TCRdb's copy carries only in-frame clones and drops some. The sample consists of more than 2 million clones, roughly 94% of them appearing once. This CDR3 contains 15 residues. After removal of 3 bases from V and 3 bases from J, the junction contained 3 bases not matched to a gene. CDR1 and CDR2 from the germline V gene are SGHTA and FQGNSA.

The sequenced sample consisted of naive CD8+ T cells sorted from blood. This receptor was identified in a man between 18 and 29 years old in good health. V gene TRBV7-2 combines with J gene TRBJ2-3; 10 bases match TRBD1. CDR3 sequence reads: CASSLEGQGTDTQYF. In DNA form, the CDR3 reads TGTGCCAGCAGCTTGGAGGGACAGGGGACAGATACGCAGTATTTT.